One sample yielded the 21 T cell receptor beta chains listed below, sequenced in a study of blood T cell repertoires in COVID-19. Some clones are missing from TCRdb's copy, which holds only in-frame ones; the method was immunoSEQ multiplex PCR. Among 50,000 or so clones listed, roughly four fifths were seen once. The specimen sequenced was peripheral blood. Source of these receptors: a man aged 35 to 55 with acute or convalescent COVID-19.

The chain has TRBV28 and TRBJ2-7, with D unclear. Germline V gene lookup returns CDR1 MDHEN and CDR2 SYDVKM. The CDR3 covers 11 residues. V lost 3 bases to trimming and J lost 3 bases, with 3 bases between them. CDR3 nucleotides: TGTGCCAGCAGTTTTTACTACGAGCAGTACTTC. The encoded protein is CASSFYYEQYF. The entire variable domain, with the rest obtained from reference TRBV28 and TRBJ2-7, is as follows: DVKVTQSSRYLVKRTGEKVFLECVQDMDHENMFWYRQDPGLGLRLIYFSYDVKMKEKGDIPEGYSVSREKKERFSLILESASTNQTSMYLCASSFYYEQYFGPGTRLTVT.

The sample holds one count of this clone. DNA for the CDR3: TGTGCCAGCAGTGCGGGACAGAACTATGGCTACACCTTC. Amino acid sequence: CASSAGQNYGYTF. V usage is TRBV25-1 and J usage is TRBJ1-2; TRBD1 agrees at 7 bases. The germline V gene encodes CDR1 MGHDK and CDR2 SYGVNS. J gave up 2 bases and V 4 bases, and 1 base lay outside the gene matches. This CDR3 contains 13 residues.

The chain couples TRBV30 to TRBJ2-3; 7 bases align to TRBD1. Per the germline V gene, CDR1 is GTSNPN and CDR2 is SVGIG (reference sequence). This CDR3 is built from 15 residues. Unmatched junction bases numbered 10, after V lost 2 bases and J lost 5 bases. The CDR3 loop is CAWSRKGGAIDTQYF. The CDR3 region has the DNA TGTGCCTGGAGTAGGAAAGGGGGCGCGATAGATACGCAGTATTTT.

This chain links TRBV15 with TRBJ1-1; D unclear. V was trimmed by 3 bases and J by 3 bases, leaving 14 bases between them. The CDR3 loop spans 15 amino acids. Germline V gives CDR1 LNHNV, CDR2 YYDKDF (reference sequence). CDR3 nucleotide sequence: TGTGCCACCAGCAGCCTCTTAGGAGGTTACACTGAAGCTTTCTTT. It specifies CATSSLLGGYTEAFF.

The rearrangement links TRBV6-1 to TRBJ1-2; D perhaps matches TRBD1 (5 bases). Looked up from germline, CDR1 is MNHNS and CDR2 is SASEGT. This CDR3 spans 12 amino acids. Trimming stripped 2 bases from V and 4 bases from J, with 5 bases between. The CDR3 DNA follows: TGTGCCAGCAGTGAACAGGGCTATGGCTACACCTTC. Protein product: CASSEQGYGYTF.

V and J are TRBV4-1 and TRBJ2-5; perhaps TRBD1 as D (7 bases). V dropped 0 bases and J dropped 5 bases, with 13 bases sitting between them. CDR1 is MGHRA and CDR2 is YSYEKL in the germline V gene. The CDR3 consists of 15 residues. CDR3 in amino acids: CASSQDGAGGETQYF. The CDR3 nucleotides are TGCGCCAGCAGCCAAGATGGGGCAGGGGGGGAGACCCAGTACTTC.

J is TRBJ1-1 and V is TRBV6-5; 8 bases line up with TRBD1. The junction had 6 bases not matched to a gene; V was cut back by 5 bases and J by 7 bases. The germline V gene has CDR1 MNHEY and CDR2 SVGAGI. CDR3 length: 13 amino acids. CDR3 in amino acids: CASSHPGTGEAFF. The CDR3 DNA sequence: TGTGCCAGCAGTCACCCCGGGACAGGTGAAGCTTTCTTT.

The V and J genes are TRBV7-8 and TRBJ2-7; tentative D call: TRBD1 (6 bases). Germline CDR1 and CDR2: SGHVS and FQNEAQ. V was shortened by 1 base and J by 4 bases, with 14 bases between the two germline ends. The CDR3 loop spans 15 amino acids. For the CDR3, the DNA is TGTGCCAGCAGCTTAGAGGAAGCAAGGGGGTACGAGCAGTACTTC. As protein: CASSLEEARGYEQYF. Together with reference TRBV7-8 and TRBJ2-7, the CDR3 gives the full variable domain: GAGVSQSPRYKVAKRGQDVALRCDPISGHVSLFWYQQALGQGPEFLTYFQNEAQLDKSGLPSDRFFAERPEGSVSTLKIQRTQQEDSAVYLCASSLEEARGYEQYFGPGTRLTVT.

The CDR3 spells CASRSARSGNTEAFF. The DNA for the CDR3 is TGTGCCAGTAGGTCCGCGAGGTCGGGGAACACTGAAGCTTTCTTT. The rearrangement uses TRBV19 and TRBJ1-1; D not resolved. Looked up from germline, CDR1 is LNHDA and CDR2 is SQIVND (reference sequence). There are 15 residues in the CDR3. V lost 6 bases, J lost 1 base, and 15 bases lay in between.

The chain joins TRBV7-9 to TRBJ2-1, with 12 bases matching TRBD1. This CDR3 spans 16 amino acids. The germline V gene encodes CDR1 SEHNR and CDR2 FQNEAQ (reference sequence). The V gene end was trimmed by 8 bases and the J gene end by 7 bases; junction bases not matched to a gene: 12. CDR3 DNA: TGTGCCAGCTATCGAAGGGGGACAGGGGGCAAAAATGAGCAGTTCTTC. This encodes CASYRRGTGGKNEQFF.

This clone has only one observation. This chain joins TRBV2 and TRBJ1-1; D may be TRBD1 (5 bases). The CDR3 has 13 residues. Germline CDR1 SNHLY, CDR2 FYNNEI. The germline V and J ends were trimmed by 6 bases and 4 bases, with 12 bases remaining between them. The CDR3 coding sequence is TGTGCCAGCAGAAGAGGAGGGGTCACTGAAGCTTTCTTT. It translates to CASRRGGVTEAFF.

This clone occurred once. The genes are TRBV10-2 and TRBJ2-5; weak D call: TRBD2 (7 bases). V was clipped by 3 bases and J by 4 bases, with 12 bases between them. The germline V gene encodes CDR1 WSHSY and CDR2 SAAADI. This CDR3 is built from 14 residues. CDR3 nucleotide sequence: TGCGCCAGCAGTGAAGGGGGGAGGGCAGAGACCCAGTACTTC. It translates to CASSEGGRAETQYF.

The chain has TRBV4-1 and TRBJ2-3; TRBD2 matches at 7 bases. The ends lost 7 bases at V and 2 bases at J; junction bases unmatched: 15. CDR1 and CDR2 from the germline V gene are MGHRA and YSYEKL. The CDR3 length is 17 residues. In DNA form, the CDR3 reads TGCGCCAGCAAAACTCTAGCGGAAGGGCCCCTCACAGATACGCAGTATTTT. The encoded protein is CASKTLAEGPLTDTQYF.

The rearrangement joins TRBV18 to TRBJ1-6; D not certain. CDR1 is KGHSH, CDR2 LQKENI, per germline. Trimming removed 6 bases from V and 0 bases from J, with 9 bases in between. CDR3 size: 15 residues. CDR3 bases: TGTGCCAGCTCCCCTACTGTCTCCTATAATTCACCCCTCCACTTT. Its protein product is CASSPTVSYNSPLHF. The variable domain in full, with the rest retrieved from reference TRBV18 and TRBJ1-6, is NAGVMQNPRHLVRRRGQEARLRCSPMKGHSHVYWYRQLPEEGLKFMVYLQKENIIDESGMPKERFSAEFPKEGPSILRIQQVVRGDSAAYFCASSPTVSYNSPLHFGNGTRLTVT.

This clone has a handful of counts. The CDR3 DNA is TGTGCCAGCAGCCAGACTAGCGGGGGCCAAGGGGAGCAGTTCTTC. Its protein is CASSQTSGGQGEQFF. The rearrangement uses TRBV11-2 and TRBJ2-1; 12 positions match TRBD2. Germline lookup yields CDR1 SGHAT and CDR2 FQNNGV. Trimming at V came to 5 bases and at J to 10 bases, leaving 9 bases not matched to a gene. This CDR3 is built from 15 residues.

The V call is TRBV10-3, the J call TRBJ1-2, with 10 nucleotides matching TRBD1. V shed 7 bases, J shed 3 bases, and the junction held 5 bases outside the gene matches. The V gene's germline CDR1 is ENHRY and CDR2 SYGVKD. CDR3 length equals 14 residues. CDR3 amino acids: CAIKKTGGDYGYTF. CDR3 nucleotides: TGTGCCATCAAAAAGACAGGGGGCGACTATGGCTACACCTTC.

This clone has only a few counts. The chain joins TRBV2 to TRBJ2-5, with D maybe TRBD2 (6 bases). The length of the CDR3 is 14 residues. Germline values: CDR1 SNHLY, CDR2 FYNNEI. Trimming cost V 3 bases and J 5 bases, with 13 bases left between them. The CDR3 is CASSESLGGETQYF. CDR3 nucleotides: TGTGCCAGCAGTGAGAGTCTTGGAGGGGAGACCCAGTACTTC. Complete variable domain (other parts from reference TRBV2 and TRBJ2-5): EPEVTQTPSHQVTQMGQEVILRCVPISNHLYFYWYRQILGQKVEFLVSFYNNEISEKSEIFDDQFSVERPDGSNFTLKIRSTKLEDSAMYFCASSESLGGETQYFGPGTRLLVL.

The chain has TRBV5-1 and TRBJ1-3, with D uncertain. The germline V gene has CDR1 SGHRS and CDR2 YFSETQ. V was clipped by 0 bases and J by 2 bases, with 9 bases between them. This CDR3 comprises 15 residues. The CDR3 reads CASSLDRSTGNTIYF. Written as DNA, the CDR3 is TGCGCCAGCAGCTTGGACAGAAGCACTGGAAACACCATATATTTT.

The chain couples TRBV28 to TRBJ1-5; D uncertain. CDR3 length equals 12 residues. Trimming left V 3 bases short and J 6 bases short, with 6 bases between. The germline V gene encodes CDR1 MDHEN and CDR2 SYDVKM. CDR3 loop: CASSFSGQPQHF. The CDR3 DNA sequence: TGTGCCAGCAGTTTTAGCGGTCAGCCCCAGCATTTT.

This clone was detected only a few times. The chain employs TRBV5-1 and TRBJ2-2; D uncertain. V dropped 0 bases and J dropped 1 base, with 4 bases sitting between them. There are 14 residues in the CDR3. Germline CDR1 and CDR2: SGHRS and YFSETQ. CDR3 loop: CASSLGQNTGELFF. The CDR3 coding sequence is TGCGCCAGCAGCTTGGGTCAGAACACCGGGGAGCTGTTTTTT.

The chain employs TRBV19 and TRBJ2-7; a weak D match, TRBD1 (6 bases). Germline V lookup: CDR1 LNHDA, CDR2 SQIVND (reference sequence). V was clipped by 5 bases and J by 1 base, with 15 bases between them. The CDR3 covers 15 residues. The CDR3 loop is CASSAPMQGSYEQYF. The CDR3 DNA follows: TGTGCCAGTAGTGCCCCAATGCAGGGGTCCTACGAGCAGTACTTC.